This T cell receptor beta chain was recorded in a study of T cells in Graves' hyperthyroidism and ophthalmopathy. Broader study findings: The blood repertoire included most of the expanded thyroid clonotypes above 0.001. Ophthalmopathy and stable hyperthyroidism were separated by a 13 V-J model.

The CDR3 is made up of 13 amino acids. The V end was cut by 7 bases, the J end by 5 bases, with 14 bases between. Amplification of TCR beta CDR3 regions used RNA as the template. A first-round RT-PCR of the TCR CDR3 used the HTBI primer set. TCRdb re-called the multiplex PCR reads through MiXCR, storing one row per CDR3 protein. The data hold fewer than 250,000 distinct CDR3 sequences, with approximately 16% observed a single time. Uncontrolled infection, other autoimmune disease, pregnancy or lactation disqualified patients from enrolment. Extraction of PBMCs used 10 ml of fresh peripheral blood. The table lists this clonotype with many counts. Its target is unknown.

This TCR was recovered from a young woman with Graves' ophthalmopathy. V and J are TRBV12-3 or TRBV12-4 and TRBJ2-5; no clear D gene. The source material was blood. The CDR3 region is CASTSNVGETQYF. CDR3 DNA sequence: TGTGCCAGCACCTCGAACGTGGGGGAGACCCAGTACTTC.